This is a list of T cell receptor beta chains from one sample in a study of memory CD4+ T cells and cytomegalovirus serostatus. Some clones are missing from TCRdb's copy, which holds only in-frame ones; the method was immunoSEQ multiplex PCR. This sample has around 76,000 clones; around 82% occur once, and the top ten carry just over 2.5%. Sequences were obtained from memory CD4+ T cells from blood. The receptors stem from an adult in good health and CMV-seropositive. The conserved cysteine and the conserved F or W are not part of the CDR3 here.

TRBV2,TRBJ2-3,ASSEALGFRDTQY
TRBV9,TRBJ1-1,ASSVVLVGNTEAF
TRBV19,TRBJ2-3,ARLPPGGDTTDTQY
TRBV18,TRBJ1-2,ASSPNRGDYGYT
TRBV29-1,TRBJ2-1,SVEDQGPIIPF
TRBV5-4,TRBJ1-1,ASSFSASGTGGARPTAF
TRBV7-9,TRBJ1-1,ASSHSGGGKGTEAF
TRBV7-9,TRBJ2-2,ASSQGGTGELF
TRBV5-4,TRBJ2-2,ASSWSQTGELF
TRBV7-2,TRBJ2-3,ASIGRGSDTQY
TRBV5-1,TRBJ2-6,ASSLRPGEPPSSGANVLT
TRBV5-4,TRBJ2-1,ASSLAPSGAGGYNEQF
TRBV9,TRBJ2-1,ASSVVIAGVDEQF
TRBV5-1,TRBJ1-2,ASSRTTVNYGYT
TRBV30,TRBJ1-2,AWNTNQGIRYT
TRBV9,TRBJ1-1,ASNRKVGHQNTEAF
TRBV2,TRBJ1-2,ASSENNYGYT
TRBV2,TRBJ1-6,ASTGGWGNSPLH
TRBV5-1,TRBJ2-5,ASSPESGGFETQY
TRBV20-1,TRBJ1-2,SARDLDRYT
TRBV7-8,TRBJ2-3,ASSLDRGSDTQY
TRBV18,TRBJ1-1,ASSRTGNTEAF
TRBV12-5,TRBJ2-1,ASGLVLSEQVYNEQF
TRBV20-1,TRBJ2-1,SARTTYEQF
TRBV27,TRBJ1-1,ASRRGGNTEAF
TRBV12-2,TRBJ2-7,ASRPRDRSYEQY
TRBV29-1,TRBJ1-1,SAAWDRQNPGAF
TRBV11-3,TRBJ2-3,ASSSPPSTDTQY
TRBV10-2,TRBJ2-3,ASSDASGRADTQY
TRBV19,TRBJ1-4,ASSIWTGGTEKLF
TRBV18,TRBJ1-4,ASSPLRQASNEKLF
TRBV14,TRBJ2-1,ASSPSGRRYNEQF
TRBV25-1,TRBJ1-4,ATATQGATNEKLF
TRBV7-9,TRBJ1-2,ASTSRSSPYGYT
TRBV11-2,TRBJ2-5,ASSQQLQETQY
TRBV10-2,TRBJ2-2,ASRVTTNTGELF
TRBV4-3,TRBJ2-1,ASSQDPGSNEQF
TRBV18,TRBJ1-4,ASSASGTGDEKLF
TRBV5-4,TRBJ1-2,ASSLDINYGYT
TRBV7-2,TRBJ1-5,ASSLSFSTSNQPQH
TRBV7-2,TRBJ2-5,ASSPSPTGWETQY
TRBV5-4,TRBJ2-5,ASSPAGSGRAGGETQY
TRBV19,TRBJ2-6,ASSSRPSGANVLT
TRBV18,TRBJ2-5,ASSRGQQETQY
TRBV7-2,TRBJ1-4,ASSLRREKLF